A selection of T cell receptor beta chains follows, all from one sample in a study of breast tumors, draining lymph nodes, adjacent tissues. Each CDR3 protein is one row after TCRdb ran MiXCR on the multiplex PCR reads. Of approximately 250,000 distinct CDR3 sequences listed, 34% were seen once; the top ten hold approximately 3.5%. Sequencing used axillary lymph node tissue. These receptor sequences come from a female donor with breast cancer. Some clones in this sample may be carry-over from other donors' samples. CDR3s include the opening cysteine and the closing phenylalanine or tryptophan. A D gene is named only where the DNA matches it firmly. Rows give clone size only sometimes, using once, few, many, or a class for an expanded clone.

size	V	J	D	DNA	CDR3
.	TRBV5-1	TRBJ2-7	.	TGCGCCAGCAGCTCTGGATTCTACGAGCACTACTTC	CASSSGFYEHYF
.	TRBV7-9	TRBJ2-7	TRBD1	TGTGCCAGCAGCTCCGGACAGGGTGGTGGCTACGAGCAGTACTTC	CASSSGQGGGYEQYF
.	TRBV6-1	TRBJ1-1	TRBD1	TGTGCCAGCAGTGAGGACAGGGGGCTTGCTTTCTTT	CASSEDRGLAFF
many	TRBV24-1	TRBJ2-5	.	TGTGCCACCAGTGATTCCGCCCGGCAAGAGACCCAGTACTTC	CATSDSARQETQYF
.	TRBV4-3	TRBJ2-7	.	TGCGCCAGCAGCCTGACAGCTAAATACGAGCAGTACTTC	CASSLTAKYEQYF
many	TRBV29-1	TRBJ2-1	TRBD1	TGCAGCACCCGGGACAGCTACAATGAGCAGTTCTTC	CSTRDSYNEQFF
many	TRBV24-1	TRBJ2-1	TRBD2	TGTGCCACCAGTGACCCGCGGGGGCTAGCGGGTGCTCGGTTCTTC	CATSDPRGLAGARFF
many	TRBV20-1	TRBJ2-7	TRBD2	TGCAGTGCTAGCCCGAAACTAGCGTCCTACGAGCAGTACTTC	CSASPKLASYEQYF
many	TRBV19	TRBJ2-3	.	TGTGCCAGTAGTGGATCTGGCACAGATACGCAGTATTTT	CASSGSGTDTQYF
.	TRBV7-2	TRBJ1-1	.	TGTGCCAGCAGCTTATCCAGGGGCTACGGAGCTTTCTTT	CASSLSRGYGAFF
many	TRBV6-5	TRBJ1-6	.	TGTGCCAGCACTAGCTCCTATAATTCACCCCTCCACTTT	CASTSSYNSPLHF
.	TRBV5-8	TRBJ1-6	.	TGCGCCAGCGGCACCGACCGGGCGGGTCGAAATTCACCCCTCCACTTT	CASGTDRAGRNSPLHF
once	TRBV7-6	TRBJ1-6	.	TGTGCCAGCAGCCCAGGGTTTAATTCACCCCTCCACTTT	CASSPGFNSPLHF
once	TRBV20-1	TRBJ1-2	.	TGCAGTGCCATGACGGGGAGCGGCTACACCTTC	CSAMTGSGYTF
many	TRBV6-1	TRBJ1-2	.	TGTGCCAGCAGCTACGGGGCCAACTATGGCTACACCTTC	CASSYGANYGYTF
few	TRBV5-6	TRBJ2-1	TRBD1	TGTGCCAGCAGCGCGGACAGGGGGAGAACTTACAATGAGCAGTTCTTC	CASSADRGRTYNEQFF
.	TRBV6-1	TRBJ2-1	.	TGTGCCAGCAGTCCCCAAGGGGGGGTGGTTGAGCAGTTCTTC	CASSPQGGVVEQFF
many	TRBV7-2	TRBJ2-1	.	TGTGCCAGCAGCTTAGGGACGGGGGAGCAGTTCTTC	CASSLGTGEQFF
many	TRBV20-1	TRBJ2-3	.	TGCAGTGCTAGAGATCTTTGGGGAGGCGGATCGGATACGCAGTATTTT	CSARDLWGGGSDTQYF
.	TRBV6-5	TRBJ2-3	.	TGTGCCAGCAGTCACTCGATGCTCAACACAGATACGCAGTATTTT	CASSHSMLNTDTQYF
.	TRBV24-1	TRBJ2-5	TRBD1	TGTGCCACTAGTGATTTGGGGACAGCCTCTAGCACAGATACGCAGTACTTC	CATSDLGTASSTDTQYF
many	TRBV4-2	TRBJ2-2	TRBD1	TGTGCCAGCAGCCAAGAGTCCCCCGGGACAGCGAACACCGGGGAGCTGTTTTTT	CASSQESPGTANTGELFF
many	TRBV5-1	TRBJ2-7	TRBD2	TGCGCCAGCTCGACTAGCGGGGTCTACGAGCAGTACTTC	CASSTSGVYEQYF
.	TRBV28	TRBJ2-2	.	TGCGCCAGCAATCGCCGGAGGGACACCGGGGAGCTGTTTTTT	CASNRRRDTGELFF
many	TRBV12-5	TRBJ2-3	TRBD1	TGTGCTAGTGGTTTGGTGGGACAGGATACGCAGTATTTT	CASGLVGQDTQYF
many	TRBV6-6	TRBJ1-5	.	TGTGCCAGCAGTTACTTTGGCTCCACCAATCAGCCCCAGCATTTT	CASSYFGSTNQPQHF
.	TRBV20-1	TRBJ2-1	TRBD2	TGCAGTGCTAGAGGGGGTAGCGGGAGGGCGTTCAATGAGCAGTTCTTC	CSARGGSGRAFNEQFF
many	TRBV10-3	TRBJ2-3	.	TGTGCCATCAGTGAGTCCTTTAGGACCAAAGATACGCAGTATTTT	CAISESFRTKDTQYF